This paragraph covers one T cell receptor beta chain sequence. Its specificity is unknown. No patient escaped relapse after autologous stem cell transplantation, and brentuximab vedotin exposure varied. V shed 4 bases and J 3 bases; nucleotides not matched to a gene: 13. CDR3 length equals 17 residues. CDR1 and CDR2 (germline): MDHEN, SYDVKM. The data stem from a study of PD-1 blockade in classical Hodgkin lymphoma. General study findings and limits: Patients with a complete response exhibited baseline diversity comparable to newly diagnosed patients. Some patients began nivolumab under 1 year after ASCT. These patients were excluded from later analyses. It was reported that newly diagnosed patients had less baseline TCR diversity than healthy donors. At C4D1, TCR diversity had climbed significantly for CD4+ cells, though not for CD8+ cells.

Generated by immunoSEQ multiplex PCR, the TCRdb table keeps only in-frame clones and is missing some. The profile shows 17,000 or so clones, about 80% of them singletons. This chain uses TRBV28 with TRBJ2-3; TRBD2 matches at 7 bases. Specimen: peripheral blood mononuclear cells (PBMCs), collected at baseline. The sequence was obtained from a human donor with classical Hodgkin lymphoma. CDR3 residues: CASSSSGGGGPTDTQYF. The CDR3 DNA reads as TGTGCCAGCAGTTCCTCCGGTGGGGGAGGGCCGACAGATACGCAGTATTTT.